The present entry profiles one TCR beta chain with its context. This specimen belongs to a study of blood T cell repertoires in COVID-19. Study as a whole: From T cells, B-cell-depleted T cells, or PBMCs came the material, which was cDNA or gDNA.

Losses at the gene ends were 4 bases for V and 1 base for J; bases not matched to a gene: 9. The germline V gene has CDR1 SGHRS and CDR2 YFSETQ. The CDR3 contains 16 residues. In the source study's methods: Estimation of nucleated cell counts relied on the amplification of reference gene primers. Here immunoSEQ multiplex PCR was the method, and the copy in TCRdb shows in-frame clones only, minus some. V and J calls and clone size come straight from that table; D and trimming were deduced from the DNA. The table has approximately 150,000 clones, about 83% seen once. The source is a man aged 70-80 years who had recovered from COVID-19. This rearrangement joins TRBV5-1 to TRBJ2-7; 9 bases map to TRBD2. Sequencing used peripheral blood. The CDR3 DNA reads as TGCGCCAGCAGCCAGATAGCGGGAGTGGGGTCCTACGAGCAGTACTTC. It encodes CASSQIAGVGSYEQYF.